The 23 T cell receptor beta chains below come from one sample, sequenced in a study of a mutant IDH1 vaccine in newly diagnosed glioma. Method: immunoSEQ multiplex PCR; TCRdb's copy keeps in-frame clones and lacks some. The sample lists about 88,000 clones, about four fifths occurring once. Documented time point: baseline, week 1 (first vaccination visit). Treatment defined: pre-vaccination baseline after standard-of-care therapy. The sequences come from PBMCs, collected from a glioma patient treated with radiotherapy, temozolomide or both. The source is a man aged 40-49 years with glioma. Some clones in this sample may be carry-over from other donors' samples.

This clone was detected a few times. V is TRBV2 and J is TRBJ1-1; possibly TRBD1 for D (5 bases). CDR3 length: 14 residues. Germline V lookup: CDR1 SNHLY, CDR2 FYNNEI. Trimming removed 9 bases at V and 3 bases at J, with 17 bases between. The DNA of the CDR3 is TGTGCCAGTTCTATCAGGGCGTATGACACTGAAGCTTTCTTT. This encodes CASSIRAYDTEAFF.

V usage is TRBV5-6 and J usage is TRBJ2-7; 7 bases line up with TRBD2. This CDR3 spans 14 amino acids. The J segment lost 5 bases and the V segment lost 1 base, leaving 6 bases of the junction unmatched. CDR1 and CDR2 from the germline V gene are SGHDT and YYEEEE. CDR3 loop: CASSLLWGGDEQYF. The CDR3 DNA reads TGTGCCAGCAGCTTGCTGTGGGGGGGGGACGAGCAGTACTTC.

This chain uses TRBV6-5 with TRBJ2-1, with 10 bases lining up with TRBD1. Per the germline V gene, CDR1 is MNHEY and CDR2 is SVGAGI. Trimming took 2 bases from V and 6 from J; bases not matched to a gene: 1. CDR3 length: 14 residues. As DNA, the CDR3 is TGTGCCAGCAGTTACAGACAGGGGGCCAATGAGCAGTTCTTC. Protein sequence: CASSYRQGANEQFF.

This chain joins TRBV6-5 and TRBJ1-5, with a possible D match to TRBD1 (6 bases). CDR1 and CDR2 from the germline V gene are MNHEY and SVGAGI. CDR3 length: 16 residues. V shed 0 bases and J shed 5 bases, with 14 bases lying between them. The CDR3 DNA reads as TGTGCCAGCAGTTACTCGAACAGGGCAGGGGATCAGCCCCAGCATTTT. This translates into CASSYSNRAGDQPQHF.

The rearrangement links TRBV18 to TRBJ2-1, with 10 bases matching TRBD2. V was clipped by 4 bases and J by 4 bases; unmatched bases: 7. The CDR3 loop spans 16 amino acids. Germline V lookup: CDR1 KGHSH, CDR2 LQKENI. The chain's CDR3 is CASSLASGGTYNEQFF. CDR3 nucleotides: TGTGCCAGCTCACTCGCTAGCGGGGGAACTTACAATGAGCAGTTCTTC. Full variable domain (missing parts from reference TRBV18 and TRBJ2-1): NAGVMQNPRHLVRRRGQEARLRCSPMKGHSHVYWYRQLPEEGLKFMVYLQKENIIDESGMPKERFSAEFPKEGPSILRIQQVVRGDSAAYFCASSLASGGTYNEQFFGPGTRLTVL.

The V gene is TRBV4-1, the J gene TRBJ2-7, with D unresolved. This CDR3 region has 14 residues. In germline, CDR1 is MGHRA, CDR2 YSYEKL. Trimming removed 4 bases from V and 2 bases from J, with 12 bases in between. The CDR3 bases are TGCGCCAGCAGCCTTAGCACGGATCCCTACGAGCAGTACTTC. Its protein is CASSLSTDPYEQYF.

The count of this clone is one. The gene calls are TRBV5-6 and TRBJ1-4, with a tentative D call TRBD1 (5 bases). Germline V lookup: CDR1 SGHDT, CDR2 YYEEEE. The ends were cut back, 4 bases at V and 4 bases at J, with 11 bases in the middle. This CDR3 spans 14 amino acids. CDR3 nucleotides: TGTGCCAGCAGCCTTCCAGGGTTTAATGAAAAACTGTTTTTT. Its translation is CASSLPGFNEKLFF.

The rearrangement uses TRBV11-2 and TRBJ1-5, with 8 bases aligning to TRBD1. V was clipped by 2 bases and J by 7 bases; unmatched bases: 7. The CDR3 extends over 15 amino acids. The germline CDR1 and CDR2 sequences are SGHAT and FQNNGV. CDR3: CASSLMTGEEQPQHF. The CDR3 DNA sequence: TGTGCCAGCAGCTTAATGACAGGGGAAGAGCAGCCCCAGCATTTT. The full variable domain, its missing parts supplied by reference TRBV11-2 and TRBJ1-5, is EAGVAQSPRYKIIEKRQSVAFWCNPISGHATLYWYQQILGQGPKLLIQFQNNGVVDDSQLPKDRFSAERLKGVDSTLKIQPAKLEDSAVYLCASSLMTGEEQPQHFGDGTRLSIL.

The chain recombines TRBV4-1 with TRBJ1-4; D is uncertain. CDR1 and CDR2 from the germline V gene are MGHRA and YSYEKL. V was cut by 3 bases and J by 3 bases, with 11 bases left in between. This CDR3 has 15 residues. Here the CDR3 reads CASSQRYAANEKLFF. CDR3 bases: TGCGCCAGCAGCCAGCGATATGCGGCTAATGAAAAACTGTTTTTT.

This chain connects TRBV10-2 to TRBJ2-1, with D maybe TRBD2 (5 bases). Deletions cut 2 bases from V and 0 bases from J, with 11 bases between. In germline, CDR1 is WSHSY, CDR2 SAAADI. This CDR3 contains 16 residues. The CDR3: CASSERPGYSYNEQFF. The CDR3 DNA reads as TGCGCCAGCAGTGAGAGGCCGGGGTACTCCTACAATGAGCAGTTCTTC.

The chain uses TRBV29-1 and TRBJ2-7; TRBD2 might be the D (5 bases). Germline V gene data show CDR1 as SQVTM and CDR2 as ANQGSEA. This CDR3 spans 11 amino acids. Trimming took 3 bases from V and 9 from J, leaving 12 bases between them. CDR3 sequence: CSVDSGNRQYF. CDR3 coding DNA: TGCAGCGTTGACTCGGGGAATAGGCAGTACTTC.

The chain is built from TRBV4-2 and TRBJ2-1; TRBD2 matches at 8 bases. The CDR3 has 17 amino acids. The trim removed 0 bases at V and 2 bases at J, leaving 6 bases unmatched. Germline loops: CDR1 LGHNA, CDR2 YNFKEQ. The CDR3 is CASSQELAGFPYNEQFF. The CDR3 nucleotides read TGTGCCAGCAGCCAAGAGTTAGCGGGGTTCCCCTACAATGAGCAGTTCTTC.

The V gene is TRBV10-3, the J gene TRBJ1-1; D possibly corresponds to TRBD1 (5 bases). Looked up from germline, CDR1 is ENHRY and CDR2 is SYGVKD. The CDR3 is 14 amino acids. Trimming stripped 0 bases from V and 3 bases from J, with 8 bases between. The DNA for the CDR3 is TGTGCCATCAGTGAGTCGGGGGTTTACACTGAAGCTTTCTTT. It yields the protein CAISESGVYTEAFF.

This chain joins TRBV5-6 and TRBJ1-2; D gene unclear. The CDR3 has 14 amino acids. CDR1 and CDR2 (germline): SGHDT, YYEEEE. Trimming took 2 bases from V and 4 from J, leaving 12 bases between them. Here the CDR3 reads CASSFVAQSYGYTF. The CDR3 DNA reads TGTGCCAGCAGCTTTGTGGCGCAGAGCTATGGCTACACCTTC.

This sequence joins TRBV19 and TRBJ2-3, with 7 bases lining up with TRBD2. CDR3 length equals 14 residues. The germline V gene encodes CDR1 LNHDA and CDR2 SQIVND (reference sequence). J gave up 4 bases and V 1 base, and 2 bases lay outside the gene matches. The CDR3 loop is CASSIGGGADTQYF. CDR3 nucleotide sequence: TGTGCCAGTAGTATAGGCGGGGGTGCAGATACGCAGTATTTT.

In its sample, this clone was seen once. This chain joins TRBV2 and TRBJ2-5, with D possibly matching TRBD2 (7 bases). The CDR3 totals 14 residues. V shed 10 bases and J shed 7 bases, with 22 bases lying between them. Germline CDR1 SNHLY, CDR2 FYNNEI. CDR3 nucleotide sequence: TGTGCCACCACCCTCGTTGGGGGGGCCGGGACCCAGTACTTC. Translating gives CATTLVGGAGTQYF.

CDR3 sequence reads: CASSFRQLQETQYF. The CDR3 DNA reads as TGTGCCAGCAGCTTCCGACAGTTACAAGAGACCCAGTACTTC. This sequence joins TRBV7-9 and TRBJ2-5, with D possibly matching TRBD1 (5 bases). Trimming left V 3 bases short and J 2 bases short, with 10 bases between. Germline V gene lookup returns CDR1 SEHNR and CDR2 FQNEAQ (reference sequence). The CDR3 runs 14 residues.

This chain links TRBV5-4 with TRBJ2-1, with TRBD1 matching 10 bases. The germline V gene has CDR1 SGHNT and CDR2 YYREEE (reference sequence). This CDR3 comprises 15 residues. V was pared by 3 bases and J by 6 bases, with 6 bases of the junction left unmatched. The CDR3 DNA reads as TGTGCCAGCAGCTACTCCGGGACAGGGGCCAATGAGCAGTTCTTC. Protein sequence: CASSYSGTGANEQFF.

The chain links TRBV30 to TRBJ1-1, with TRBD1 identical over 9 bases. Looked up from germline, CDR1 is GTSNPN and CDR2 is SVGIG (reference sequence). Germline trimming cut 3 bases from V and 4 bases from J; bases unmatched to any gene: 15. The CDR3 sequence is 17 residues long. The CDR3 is CAWSPGTGFRIGTEAFF. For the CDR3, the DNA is TGTGCCTGGAGCCCCGGGACAGGGTTTAGGATAGGCACTGAAGCTTTCTTT.

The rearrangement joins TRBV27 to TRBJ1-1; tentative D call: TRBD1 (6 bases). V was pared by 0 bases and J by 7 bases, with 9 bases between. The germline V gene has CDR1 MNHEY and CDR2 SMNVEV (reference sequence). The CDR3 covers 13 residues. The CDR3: CASSLSKTGEAFF. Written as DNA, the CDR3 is TGTGCCAGCAGTTTATCAAAGACAGGTGAAGCTTTCTTT.

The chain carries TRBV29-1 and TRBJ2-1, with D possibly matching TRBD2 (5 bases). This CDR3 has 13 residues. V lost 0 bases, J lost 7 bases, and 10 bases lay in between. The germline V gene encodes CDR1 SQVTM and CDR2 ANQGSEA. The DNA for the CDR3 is TGCAGCGTTGAAGATCCGGGGAGTAATGAGCAGTTCTTC. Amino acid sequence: CSVEDPGSNEQFF.

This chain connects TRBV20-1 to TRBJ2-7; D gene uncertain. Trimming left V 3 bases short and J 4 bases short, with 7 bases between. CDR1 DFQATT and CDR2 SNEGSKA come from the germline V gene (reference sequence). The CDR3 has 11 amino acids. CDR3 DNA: TGCAGTGCTAGCACCCAATACGAGCAGTACTTC. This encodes CSASTQYEQYF.

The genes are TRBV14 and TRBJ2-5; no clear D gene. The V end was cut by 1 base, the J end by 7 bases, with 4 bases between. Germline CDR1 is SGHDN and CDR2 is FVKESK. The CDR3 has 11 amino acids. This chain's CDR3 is CASSQAGTQYF. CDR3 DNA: TGTGCCAGCAGCCAAGCTGGGACCCAGTACTTC.